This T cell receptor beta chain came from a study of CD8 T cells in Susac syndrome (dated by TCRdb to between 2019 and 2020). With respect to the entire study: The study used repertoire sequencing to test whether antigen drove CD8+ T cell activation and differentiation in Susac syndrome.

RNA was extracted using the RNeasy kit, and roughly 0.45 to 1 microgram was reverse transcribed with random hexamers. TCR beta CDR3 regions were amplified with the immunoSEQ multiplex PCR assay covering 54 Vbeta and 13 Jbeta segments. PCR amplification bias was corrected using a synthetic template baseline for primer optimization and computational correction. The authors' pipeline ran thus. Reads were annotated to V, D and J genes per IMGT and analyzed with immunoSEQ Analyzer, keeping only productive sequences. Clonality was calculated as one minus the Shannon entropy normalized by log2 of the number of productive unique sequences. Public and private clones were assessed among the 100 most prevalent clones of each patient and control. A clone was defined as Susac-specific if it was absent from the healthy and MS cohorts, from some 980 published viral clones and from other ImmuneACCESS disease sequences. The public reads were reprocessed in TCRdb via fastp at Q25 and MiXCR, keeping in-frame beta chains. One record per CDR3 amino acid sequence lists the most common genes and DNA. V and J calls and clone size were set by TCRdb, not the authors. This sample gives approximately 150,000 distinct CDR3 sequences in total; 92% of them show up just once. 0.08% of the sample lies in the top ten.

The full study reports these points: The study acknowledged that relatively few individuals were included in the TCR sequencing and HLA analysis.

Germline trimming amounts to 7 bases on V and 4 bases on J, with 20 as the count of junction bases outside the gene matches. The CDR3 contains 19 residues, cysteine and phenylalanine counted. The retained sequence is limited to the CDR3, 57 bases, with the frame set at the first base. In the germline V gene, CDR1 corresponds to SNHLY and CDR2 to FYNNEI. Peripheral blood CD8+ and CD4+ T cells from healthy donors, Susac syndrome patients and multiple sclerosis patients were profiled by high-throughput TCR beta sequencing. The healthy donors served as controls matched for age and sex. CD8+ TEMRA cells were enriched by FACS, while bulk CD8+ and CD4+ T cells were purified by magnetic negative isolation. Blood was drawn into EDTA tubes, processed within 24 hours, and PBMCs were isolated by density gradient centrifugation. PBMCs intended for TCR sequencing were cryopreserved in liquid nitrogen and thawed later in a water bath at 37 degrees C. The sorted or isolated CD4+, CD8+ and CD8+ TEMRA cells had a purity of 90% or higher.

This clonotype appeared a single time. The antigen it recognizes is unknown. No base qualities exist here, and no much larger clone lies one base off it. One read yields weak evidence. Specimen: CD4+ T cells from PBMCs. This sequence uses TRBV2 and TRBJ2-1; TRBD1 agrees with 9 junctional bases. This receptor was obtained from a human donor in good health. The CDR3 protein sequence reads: CASTDLPVTGGGMYNEQFF. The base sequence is TGTGCCAGCACCGACCTCCCCGTTACAGGGGGCGGAATGTACAATGAGCAGTTCTTC. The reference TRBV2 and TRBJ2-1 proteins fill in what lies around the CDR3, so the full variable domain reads EPEVTQTPSHQVTQMGQEVILRCVPISNHLYFYWYRQILGQKVEFLVSFYNNEISEKSEIFDDQFSVERPDGSNFTLKIRSTKLEDSAMYFCASTDLPVTGGGMYNEQFFGPGTRLTVL.